This entry is about one T cell receptor beta chain. Its antigen is not yet known. Within one base of it there is no much larger clone, and no base qualities were kept. Taken from the germline V gene, the CDR1 and CDR2 loops are LGHNA and YNFKEQ. Germline trimming: 5 bases from V, 3 bases from J; junction bases outside gene matches: 4. The CDR3 sequence holds 14 residues, the cysteine and phenylalanine included. The DNA shown is the 42-base CDR3, in frame from base 1. The time point label here, explained by the study, means: about 28 days (+/-7) after the second vaccine dose. AZD1222 recipients given second doses at about 4 weeks or at about 12 weeks were pooled, since spike-specific TCR depth and breadth were not found to differ between the two schedules. The vaccinee samples were drawn from two UK trials, COV001 and COV002, one of which was a single-blind randomized controlled phase 2/3 trial testing AZD1222 (ChAdOx1 nCoV-19) in healthy adults. For TCRbeta chain sequencing, PBMC samples from trial participants were taken at day 0 and at day 28 after the second dose.

The record originates from a study of T cell responses to AZD1222 COVID-19 vaccine (dated by TCRdb to the early 2020s). Regarding the research as a whole: TCR sequencing covered approximately 230 trial participants: about 210 given two doses of AZD1222 and around 26 given two doses of MenACWY control vaccine. Trial participants were enrolled by age into subgroups of 18-55, 56-69 and 70-plus years, and about 150, 27 and 61 TCR-sequenced participants, respectively, were included in these subgroups. What the research found in general, with its limitations: Only a handful of AZD1222 recipients were SARS-CoV-2 seropositive at baseline, limiting conclusions about previously exposed vaccinees. Most participants were white British and females outnumbered males, and the authors suggested that clonal diversity may have been underestimated. Reportedly, almost half of the unique spike-specific TCRs recognized epitopes lying outside the regions that are mutated in the B.1.351 and B.1.1.7 variants. The whole spike protein was spanned by vaccine-associated CD4 TCRs, and dominant responses were seen in regions 160-218 and 743-854. Because no day 14 peak-response samples were available, repertoires were characterized only after the peak T cell response. In the small 56-69-year group, the increase in depth fell short of significance, most likely because of low power. After two AZD1222 doses, both the breadth and the depth of spike-specific TCRs were significantly higher than at day 0 and than in MenACWY recipients.

The CDR3 regions of human TCRbeta chains were analyzed by immunosequencing. Concerning the study's data processing: TCRs in the repertoires were compared against a reference library of SARS-CoV-2-specific TCRs that had been generated with the MIRA antigen-specificity platform. Breadth meant the fraction of unique TCRs that were SARS-CoV-2-associated, whereas depth meant the fraction of total T cells that were SARS-CoV-2-associated. Using the MIRA data, each spike-specific TCR was mapped to the spike region that the TCR reacts to and placed in a CD4 or CD8 class. Log10-transformed breadth and depth values were compared by one-way ANOVA with Sidak's multiple comparisons tests. Sourced from immuneACCESS, this table was stored by TCRdb with only in-frame sequences that have V and J called. A share of the clones is absent; for the studies checked, an unresolved V gene accounts for under half, and the remainder has no known explanation. The V and J calls and clone size come from that table; D and trimming were worked out from the DNA. Here the sample has 190,000 or so clones; about 89% occur a single time. The ten most abundant clones make up roughly 3.5% of the sample.

The V gene is TRBV4-2 and the J gene is TRBJ2-7; 10 bases in the junction line up with TRBD2. Sequenced here: peripheral blood, sampled 28 days after the second AZD1222 dose. The TCR was taken from an adult who received the AZD1222 COVID-19 vaccine. The sequenced DNA is TGTGCCAGCAGCTACGGACTAGCGGACTACGAGCAGTACTTC. Its protein product is CASSYGLADYEQYF.